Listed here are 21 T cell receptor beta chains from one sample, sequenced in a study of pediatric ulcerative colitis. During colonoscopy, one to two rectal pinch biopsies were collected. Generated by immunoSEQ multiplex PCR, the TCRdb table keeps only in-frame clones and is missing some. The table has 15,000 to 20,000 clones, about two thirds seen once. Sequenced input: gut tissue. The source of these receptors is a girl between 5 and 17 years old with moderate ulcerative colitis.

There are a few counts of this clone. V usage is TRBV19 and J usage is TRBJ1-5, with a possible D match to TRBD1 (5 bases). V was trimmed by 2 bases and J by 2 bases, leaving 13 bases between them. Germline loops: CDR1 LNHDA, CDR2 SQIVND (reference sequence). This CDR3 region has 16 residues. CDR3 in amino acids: CASSITGGKGNQPQHF. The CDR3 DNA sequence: TGTGCCAGTAGTATAACGGGGGGGAAGGGCAATCAGCCCCAGCATTTT.

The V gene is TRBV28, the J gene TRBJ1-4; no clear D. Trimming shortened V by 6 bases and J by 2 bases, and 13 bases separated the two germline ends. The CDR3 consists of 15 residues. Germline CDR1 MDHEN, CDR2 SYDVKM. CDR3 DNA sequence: TGTGCCAGCAGCCGCGACAAAGGCACTAATGAAAAACTGTTTTTT. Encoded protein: CASSRDKGTNEKLFF.

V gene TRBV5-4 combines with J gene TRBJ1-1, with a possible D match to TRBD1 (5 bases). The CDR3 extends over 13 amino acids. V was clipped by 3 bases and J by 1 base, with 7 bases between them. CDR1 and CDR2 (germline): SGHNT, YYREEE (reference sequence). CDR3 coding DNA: TGTGCCAGCAGCTGGGGCAGGAACACTGAAGCTTTCTTT. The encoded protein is CASSWGRNTEAFF.

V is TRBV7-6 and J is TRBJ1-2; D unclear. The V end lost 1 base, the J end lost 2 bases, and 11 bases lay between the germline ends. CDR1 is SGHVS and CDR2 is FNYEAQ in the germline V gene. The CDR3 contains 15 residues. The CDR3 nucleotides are TGTGCCAGCAGCTTAGGGCGGGCCCCAAACTATGGCTACACCTTC. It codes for CASSLGRAPNYGYTF.

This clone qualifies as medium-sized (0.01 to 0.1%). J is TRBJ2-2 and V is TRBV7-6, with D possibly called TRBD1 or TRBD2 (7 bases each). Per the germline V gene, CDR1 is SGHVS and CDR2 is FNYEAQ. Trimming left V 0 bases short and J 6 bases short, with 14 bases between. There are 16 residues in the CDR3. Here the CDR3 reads CASSLAQGGGSGELFF. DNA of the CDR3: TGTGCCAGCAGCTTAGCGCAGGGAGGGGGCTCCGGGGAGCTGTTTTTT. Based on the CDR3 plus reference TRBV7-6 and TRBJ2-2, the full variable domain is GAGVSQSPRYKVTKRGQDVALRCDPISGHVSLYWYRQALGQGPEFLTYFNYEAQQDKSGLPNDRFSAERPEGSISTLTIQRTEQRDSAMYRCASSLAQGGGSGELFFGEGSRLTVL.

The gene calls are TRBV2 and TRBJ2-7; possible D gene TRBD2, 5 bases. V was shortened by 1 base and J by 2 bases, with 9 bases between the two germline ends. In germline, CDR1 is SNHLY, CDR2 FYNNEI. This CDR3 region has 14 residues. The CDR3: CASSEGSGAYEQYF. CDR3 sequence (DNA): TGTGCCAGCAGTGAAGGGAGCGGCGCCTACGAGCAGTACTTC.

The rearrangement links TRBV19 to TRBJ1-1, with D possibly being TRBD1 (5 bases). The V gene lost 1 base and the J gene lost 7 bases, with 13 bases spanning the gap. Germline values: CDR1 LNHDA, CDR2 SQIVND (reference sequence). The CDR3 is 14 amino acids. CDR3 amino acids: CASSIVWGNGEAFF. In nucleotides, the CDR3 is TGTGCCAGTAGTATAGTGTGGGGGAATGGTGAAGCTTTCTTT.

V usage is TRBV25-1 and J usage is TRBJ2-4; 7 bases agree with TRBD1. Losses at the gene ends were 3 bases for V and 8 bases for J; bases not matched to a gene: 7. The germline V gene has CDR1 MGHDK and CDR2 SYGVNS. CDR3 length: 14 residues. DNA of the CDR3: TGTGCCAGCAGTGATGACAGGGCCATTCACATTCAGTACTTC. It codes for CASSDDRAIHIQYF.

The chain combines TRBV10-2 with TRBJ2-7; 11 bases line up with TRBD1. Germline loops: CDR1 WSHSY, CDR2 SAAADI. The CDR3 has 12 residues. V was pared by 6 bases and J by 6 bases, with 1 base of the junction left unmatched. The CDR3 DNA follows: TGCGCCAGCAGGGGGACAGGGGGCGAGCAGTACTTC. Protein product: CASRGTGGEQYF.

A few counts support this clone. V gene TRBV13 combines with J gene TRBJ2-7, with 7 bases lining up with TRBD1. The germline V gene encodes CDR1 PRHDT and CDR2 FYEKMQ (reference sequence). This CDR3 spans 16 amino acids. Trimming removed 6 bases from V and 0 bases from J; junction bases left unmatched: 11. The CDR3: CASSANQGVSSYEQYF. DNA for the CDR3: TGTGCCAGCAGTGCTAACCAGGGGGTAAGCTCCTACGAGCAGTACTTC.

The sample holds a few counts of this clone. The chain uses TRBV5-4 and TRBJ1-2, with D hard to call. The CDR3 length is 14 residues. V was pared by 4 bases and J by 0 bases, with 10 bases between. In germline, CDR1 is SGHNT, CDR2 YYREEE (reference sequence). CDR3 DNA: TGTGCCAGCAGCCAACAGCAAGCTAACTATGGCTACACCTTC. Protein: CASSQQQANYGYTF.

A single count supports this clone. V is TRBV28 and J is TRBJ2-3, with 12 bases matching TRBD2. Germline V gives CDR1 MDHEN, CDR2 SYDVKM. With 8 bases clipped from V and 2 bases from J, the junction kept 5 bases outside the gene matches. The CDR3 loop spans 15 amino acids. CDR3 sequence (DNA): TGTGCCAGCGGCCGGACTAGCGGGGACACAGATACGCAGTATTTT. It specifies CASGRTSGDTDTQYF.

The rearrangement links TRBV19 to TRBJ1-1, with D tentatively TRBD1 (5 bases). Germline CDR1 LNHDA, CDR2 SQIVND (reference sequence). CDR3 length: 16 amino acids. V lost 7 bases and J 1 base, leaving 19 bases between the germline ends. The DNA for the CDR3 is TGTGCCAGTAATTCGAATCGGGCGGGGGAGAACACTGAAGCTTTCTTT. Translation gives CASNSNRAGENTEAFF.

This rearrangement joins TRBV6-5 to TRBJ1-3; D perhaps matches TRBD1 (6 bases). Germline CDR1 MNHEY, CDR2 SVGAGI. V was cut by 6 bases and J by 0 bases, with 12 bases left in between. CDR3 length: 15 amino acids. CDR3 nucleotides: TGTGCCAGCAGCGACAGGACCGACTCTGGAAACACCATATATTTT. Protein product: CASSDRTDSGNTIYF.

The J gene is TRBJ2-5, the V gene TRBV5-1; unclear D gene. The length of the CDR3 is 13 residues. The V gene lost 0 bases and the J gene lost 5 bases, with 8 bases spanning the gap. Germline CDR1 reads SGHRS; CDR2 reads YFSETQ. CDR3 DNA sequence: TGCGCCAGCAGCTTGGCCGGTAGTGAGACCCAGTACTTC. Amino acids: CASSLAGSETQYF.

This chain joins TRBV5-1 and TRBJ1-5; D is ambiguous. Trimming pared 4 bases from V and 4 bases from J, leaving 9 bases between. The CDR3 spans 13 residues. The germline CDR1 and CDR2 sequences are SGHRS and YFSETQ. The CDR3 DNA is TGCGCCAGCAGCCCCAACCCTAATCAGCCCCAGCATTTT. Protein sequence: CASSPNPNQPQHF.

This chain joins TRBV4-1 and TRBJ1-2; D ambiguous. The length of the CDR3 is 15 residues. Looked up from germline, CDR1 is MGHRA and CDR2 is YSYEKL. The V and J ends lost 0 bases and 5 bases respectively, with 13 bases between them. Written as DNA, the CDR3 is TGCGCCAGCAGCCAAGACCCCACAGCTCCTTATGGCTACACCTTC. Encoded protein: CASSQDPTAPYGYTF.

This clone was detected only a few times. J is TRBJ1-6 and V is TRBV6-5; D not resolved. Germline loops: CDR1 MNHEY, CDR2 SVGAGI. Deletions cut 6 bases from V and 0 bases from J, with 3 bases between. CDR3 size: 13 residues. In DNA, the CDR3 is TGTGCCAGCAGAAGCTCCTATAATTCACCCCTCCACTTT. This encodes CASRSSYNSPLHF.

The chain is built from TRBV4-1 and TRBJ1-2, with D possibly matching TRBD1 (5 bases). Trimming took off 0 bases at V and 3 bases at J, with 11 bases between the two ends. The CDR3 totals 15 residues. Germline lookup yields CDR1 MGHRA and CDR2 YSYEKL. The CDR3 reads CASSQDGGGYYGYTF. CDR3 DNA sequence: TGCGCCAGCAGCCAAGATGGGGGGGGTTACTATGGCTACACCTTC.

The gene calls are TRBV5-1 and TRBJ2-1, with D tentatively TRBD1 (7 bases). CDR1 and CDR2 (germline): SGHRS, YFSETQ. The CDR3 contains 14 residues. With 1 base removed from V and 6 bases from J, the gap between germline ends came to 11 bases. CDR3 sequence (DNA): TGCGCCAGCAGCTTGCATCAGGGGGGCAATGAGCAGTTCTTC. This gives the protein CASSLHQGGNEQFF.

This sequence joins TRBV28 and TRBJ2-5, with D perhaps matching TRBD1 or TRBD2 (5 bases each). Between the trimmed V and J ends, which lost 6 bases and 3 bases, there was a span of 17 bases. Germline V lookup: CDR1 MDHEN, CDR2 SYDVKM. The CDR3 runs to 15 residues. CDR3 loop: CASSWGKSREETQYF. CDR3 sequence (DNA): TGTGCCAGCAGCTGGGGGAAGAGTAGGGAAGAGACCCAGTACTTC.